This TCR beta chain was sequenced in a study of CD4 and CD8 cells across lung adenocarcinoma regions. The patients had localized lung adenocarcinoma, a non-small cell subtype. TCRdb reprocessed the PCR reads with MiXCR, giving one entry per CDR3 protein. Among about 11,000 distinct CDR3 sequences listed, 59% were seen once. Germline values: CDR1 MNHNS, CDR2 SASEGT. The CDR3 runs to 13 residues. Trimming shortened V by 9 bases and J by 1 base, and 9 bases separated the two germline ends. The V gene is TRBV6-1, the J gene TRBJ1-4; D unresolved. The TCR sequence derives from a male donor with lung adenocarcinoma. The CD4 and CD8 labels of this study may be unreliable. The sample taken for sequencing was CD8+ T cells from the margin of a lung tumor. The CDR3 region has the DNA TGTGCCAGTCAATTTATAACTAATGAAAAACTGTTTTTT. This encodes CASQFITNEKLFF.